Below are 27 T cell receptor beta chains sequenced from a single sample in a study of T cell responses to AZD1222 COVID-19 vaccine. Repertoires were generated with immunoSEQ multiplex PCR, while TCRdb's copy carries only in-frame clones and drops some. Of roughly 150,000 clones in the sample, about 87% were seen once. The sample here was peripheral blood, taken on day 0 of MenACWY control vaccination. These receptors came from an adult in good health.

This clone was counted between two and nine times. This sequence joins TRBV15 and TRBJ1-2; D is uncertain. The CDR3 totals 12 residues. V was shortened by 5 bases and J by 4 bases, with 8 bases between the two germline ends. Per germline, CDR1 LNHNV and CDR2 YYDKDF (reference sequence). The chain's CDR3 is CATSVGSYGYTF. The CDR3 DNA follows: TGTGCCACCAGCGTAGGGAGCTATGGCTACACCTTC.

This clone came up a few times. CDR3 region: CASSQDSPLQGAGNTIYF. The CDR3 DNA reads TGCGCCAGCAGCCAAGATTCCCCACTTCAGGGAGCTGGAAACACCATATATTTT. The chain recombines TRBV4-3 with TRBJ1-3, with D tentatively TRBD1 (5 bases). V gave up 0 bases and J gave up 2 bases, with 17 bases separating them. CDR3 length: 18 amino acids. CDR1 is LGHNA, CDR2 YSLEER, per germline.

The count of this clone is one. V usage is TRBV7-6 and J usage is TRBJ1-5, with TRBD1 matching 9 bases. After removal of 5 bases from V and 3 bases from J, the junction contained 5 bases not matched to a gene. The CDR3 is 15 amino acids. The germline CDR1 and CDR2 sequences are SGHVS and FNYEAQ. CDR3 sequence: CASSPGTGNNQPQHF. In nucleotides, the CDR3 is TGTGCCAGCAGCCCCGGGACAGGGAACAATCAGCCCCAGCATTTT.

This clone has a single count. The chain recombines TRBV6-2 or TRBV6-3 with TRBJ1-1, with D uncertain. The germline CDR1 and CDR2 sequences are MNHEY and SVGEGT. CDR3 length: 14 residues. The ends were cut back, 2 bases at V and 3 bases at J, with 10 bases in the middle. The CDR3 is CASSYRVGDTEAFF. CDR3 DNA sequence: TGTGCCAGCAGTTACAGGGTCGGGGACACTGAAGCTTTCTTT.

The CDR3 sequence is CASSPGTAGEQYF. The CDR3 nucleotides are TGTGCCAGCAGTCCCGGGACAGCAGGCGAGCAGTACTTC. V is TRBV6-5 and J is TRBJ2-7, with TRBD1 identical over 7 bases. The J segment lost 6 bases and the V segment lost 5 bases, leaving 7 bases of the junction unmatched. The CDR3 contains 13 residues. Germline CDR1 and CDR2: MNHEY and SVGAGI.

This clone has just one count. The rearrangement joins TRBV9 to TRBJ2-1, with D possibly TRBD2 on 6 matching bases. Per germline, CDR1 SGDLS and CDR2 YYNGEE. Between the trimmed V and J ends, which lost 4 bases and 2 bases, there was a span of 16 bases. The CDR3 length is 16 residues. This chain's CDR3 is CASSPRGIMTYNEQFF. The CDR3 region has the DNA TGTGCCAGCAGCCCCCGGGGGATAATGACCTACAATGAGCAGTTCTTC.

V usage is TRBV5-6 and J usage is TRBJ1-5, with 9 nucleotides matching TRBD1. The CDR3 loop spans 15 amino acids. The germline CDR1 and CDR2 sequences are SGHDT and YYEEEE. The J segment lost 7 bases and the V segment lost 0 bases, leaving 5 bases of the junction unmatched. The CDR3 coding sequence is TGTGCCAGCAGCTTGGGGACAGGGGACGGCCAGCCCCAGCATTTT. Translation: CASSLGTGDGQPQHF.

This clone showed up just a few times. The rearrangement uses TRBV28 and TRBJ2-3; D is perhaps TRBD2 (6 bases). CDR3 length equals 17 residues. The V gene's germline CDR1 is MDHEN and CDR2 SYDVKM. The V end lost 8 bases, the J end lost 0 bases, and 21 bases lay between the germline ends. The CDR3 bases are TGTGCCAGCTTCCCCGGGGGTCGACGTACTAGCACAGATACGCAGTATTTT. It codes for CASFPGGRRTSTDTQYF.

The V and J genes are TRBV4-1 and TRBJ2-3; D is unresolved. Trimming removed 0 bases at V and 3 bases at J, with 4 bases between. Per the germline V gene, CDR1 is MGHRA and CDR2 is YSYEKL. The CDR3 has 13 amino acids. CDR3 DNA: TGCGCCAGCAGCCAAGATGGGACAGATACGCAGTATTTT. Its translation: CASSQDGTDTQYF.

This chain uses TRBV12-3 or TRBV12-4 with TRBJ1-1; tentative D call: TRBD1 (5 bases). Trimming removed 2 bases at V and 4 bases at J, with 8 bases between. The CDR3 extends over 13 amino acids. In DNA form, the CDR3 reads TGTGCCAGCAGTTTAAATGGGGGCACTGAAGCTTTCTTT. It yields the protein CASSLNGGTEAFF.

This clone was observed a few times. This chain links TRBV7-3 with TRBJ2-1; weak D call: TRBD2 (6 bases). This CDR3 contains 14 residues. Trimming stripped 5 bases from V and 7 bases from J, with 15 bases between. Germline V gene data show CDR1 as SGHTA and CDR2 as FQGTGA. The CDR3 sequence: CASSLGTGGNEQFF. CDR3 nucleotides: TGTGCCAGCAGCCTTGGGACTGGGGGGAATGAGCAGTTCTTC.

This clone came up once. This chain links TRBV7-8 with TRBJ2-7, with 7 bases identical to TRBD2. The CDR3 spans 14 residues. Per the germline V gene, CDR1 is SGHVS and CDR2 is FQNEAQ. With V trimmed by 2 bases and J by 4 bases, 5 bases remained unmatched. The CDR3 protein is CASSLLAADYEQYF. CDR3 DNA sequence: TGTGCCAGCAGCTTACTAGCGGCAGATTACGAGCAGTACTTC. The full variable domain, its missing parts supplied by reference TRBV7-8 and TRBJ2-7, is GAGVSQSPRYKVAKRGQDVALRCDPISGHVSLFWYQQALGQGPEFLTYFQNEAQLDKSGLPSDRFFAERPEGSVSTLKIQRTQQEDSAVYLCASSLLAADYEQYFGPGTRLTVT.

V and J are TRBV3-1 (or the pseudogene TRBV3-2) and TRBJ2-2; a weak D match, TRBD2 (6 bases). V lost 2 bases and J lost 0, with 16 bases in between. The CDR3 is made up of 18 amino acids. Per the germline V gene, CDR1 is LGHDT and CDR2 is YNNKEL (reference sequence). In DNA form, the CDR3 reads TGTGCCAGCAGCCAACGAGGAGGAGGGTCTCCGAACACCGGGGAGCTGTTTTTT. Translated, it gives CASSQRGGGSPNTGELFF.

The chain employs TRBV5-1 and TRBJ2-1; D may be TRBD1 (5 bases). Germline CDR1 and CDR2: SGHRS and YFSETQ. This CDR3 has 15 residues. The ends were cut back, 2 bases at V and 0 bases at J, with 9 bases in the middle. CDR3 coding DNA: TGCGCCAGCAGCTTAAATCAGGGCTCCTACAATGAGCAGTTCTTC. It encodes CASSLNQGSYNEQFF.

The chain combines TRBV7-8 with TRBJ2-5; D is uncertain. The V end was cut by 2 bases, the J end by 2 bases, with 9 bases between. The length of the CDR3 is 14 residues. Per the germline V gene, CDR1 is SGHVS and CDR2 is FQNEAQ. The CDR3 coding sequence is TGTGCCAGCAGCTTATGGTACACTCAAGAGACCCAGTACTTC. Amino acids: CASSLWYTQETQYF.

V and J are TRBV7-9 and TRBJ2-7; 7 nucleotides agree with TRBD2. With 5 bases clipped from V and 0 bases from J, the junction kept 4 bases outside the gene matches. This CDR3 region has 14 residues. CDR1 is SEHNR and CDR2 is FQNEAQ in the germline V gene (reference sequence). The CDR3 DNA is TGTGCCAGCAGCGTTAGCGGGCCCTCCTACGAGCAGTACTTC. This translates into CASSVSGPSYEQYF.

The rearrangement links TRBV24-1 to TRBJ2-5; 7 bases align to TRBD2. V shed 9 bases and J 5 bases; nucleotides not matched to a gene: 8. The CDR3 extends over 13 amino acids. The germline gives CDR1 KGHDR, CDR2 SFDVKD. The CDR3 spells CATGGRTEETQYF. Here the CDR3 DNA reads TGTGCCACCGGCGGGAGAACAGAGGAGACCCAGTACTTC.

This clone appeared a few times. J is TRBJ1-2 and V is TRBV18, with D hard to call. The germline CDR1 and CDR2 sequences are KGHSH and LQKENI. V lost 1 base and J lost 7, with 16 bases in between. There are 15 residues in the CDR3. The CDR3 loop reads CASSPQRELSGGYTF. Here the CDR3 DNA reads TGTGCCAGCTCACCACAGAGAGAACTAAGTGGTGGCTACACCTTC.

The chain is built from TRBV15 and TRBJ1-4; D is unclear. Germline V lookup: CDR1 LNHNV, CDR2 YYDKDF (reference sequence). The CDR3 runs 16 residues. V lost 1 base, J lost 0 bases, and 9 bases lay in between. The CDR3 DNA follows: TGTGCCACCAGCAGAGGCCAAGTTGCAACTAATGAAAAACTGTTTTTT. It yields the protein CATSRGQVATNEKLFF. The variable domain in full, completed from reference TRBV15 and TRBJ1-4, reads DAMVIQNPRYQVTQFGKPVTLSCSQTLNHNVMYWYQQKSSQAPKLLFHYYDKDFNNEADTPDNFQSRRPNTSFCFLDIRSPGLGDTAMYLCATSRGQVATNEKLFFGSGTQLSVL.

This clone was observed a handful of times. The V and J genes are TRBV7-2 and TRBJ1-5; 8 bases agree with TRBD1. The CDR3 consists of 14 residues. Trimming cost V 3 bases and J 7 bases; bases outside gene matches: 5. Germline loops: CDR1 SGHTA, CDR2 FQGNSA. The CDR3 sequence is CASSFGQGAQPQHF. DNA for the CDR3: TGTGCCAGCAGCTTCGGGCAGGGGGCCCAGCCCCAGCATTTT.

V usage is TRBV29-1 and J usage is TRBJ2-3; the D gene could be TRBD1 or TRBD2 (5 bases each). Germline values: CDR1 SQVTM, CDR2 ANQGSEA. V lost 3 bases, J lost 6 bases, and 13 bases lay in between. This CDR3 has 13 amino acids. CDR3 sequence reads: CSVDGAGSDTQYF. In DNA, the CDR3 is TGCAGCGTTGACGGGGCAGGCAGCGATACGCAGTATTTT.

As concerns this clone: Other nucleotide sequences in the sample specify the same CDR3. The V call is TRBV4-3, the J call TRBJ2-1; D not resolved. Germline V CDR1 and CDR2: LGHNA, YSLEER. The CDR3 extends over 11 amino acids. V lost 0 bases and J 7 bases, leaving 1 base between the germline ends. CDR3 sequence (DNA): TGCGCCAGCAGCCAAGAAAATGAGCAGTTCTTC. Protein: CASSQENEQFF.

This chain links TRBV9 with TRBJ2-1, with TRBD2 matching over 8 bases. Germline V CDR1 and CDR2: SGDLS, YYNGEE. The CDR3 consists of 16 residues. V gave up 4 bases and J gave up 7 bases; unmatched junction bases: 13. The CDR3 DNA reads as TGTGCCAGCAGCCCGGGAGGGAGGACTAGAGAAAATGAGCAGTTCTTC. It translates to CASSPGGRTRENEQFF.

The chain links TRBV24-1 to TRBJ1-5; D gene uncertain. V shed 5 bases and J shed 5 bases, with 15 bases lying between them. The CDR3 spans 15 residues. CDR1 KGHDR and CDR2 SFDVKD come from the germline V gene. This CDR3 reads CATSGGAKVDQPQHF. The DNA for the CDR3 is TGTGCCACCAGTGGGGGAGCAAAGGTAGATCAGCCCCAGCATTTT.

The CDR3 loop reads CASSYSGGTNYGYTF. CDR3 sequence (DNA): TGCGCCAGCAGCTATTCTGGGGGGACTAACTATGGCTACACCTTC. The J gene is TRBJ1-2, the V gene TRBV5-1, with D possibly TRBD1 on 5 matching bases. V was cut by 3 bases and J by 0 bases, with 12 bases left in between. There are 15 residues in the CDR3. Germline-derived CDR1 and CDR2 are SGHRS and YFSETQ.

The table lists this clone with a few counts. The chain joins TRBV6-5 to TRBJ2-7; D could derive from TRBD1 or TRBD2 (5 bases each). Germline V gives CDR1 MNHEY, CDR2 SVGAGI. The CDR3 contains 14 residues. With 4 bases removed from V and 8 bases from J, the gap between germline ends came to 18 bases. CDR3 in amino acids: CASSLQGERGKQYF. CDR3 sequence (DNA): TGTGCCAGCAGTTTGCAGGGTGAGAGGGGAAAGCAGTACTTC.

The chain combines TRBV4-1 with TRBJ1-2; D is ambiguous. The ends were cut back, 4 bases at V and 4 bases at J, with 13 bases in the middle. The CDR3 has 14 amino acids. Germline V gives CDR1 MGHRA, CDR2 YSYEKL. In nucleotides, the CDR3 is TGCGCCAGCAGCCCCGACGTGGGCTCCTATGGCTACACCTTC. The encoded protein is CASSPDVGSYGYTF.